This record looks at one T cell receptor beta chain sequence and its context. Its target is unknown. One entry per CDR3 protein, called by TCRdb with MiXCR from the 5' RACE reads. The profile shows some 210,000 distinct CDR3 sequences, about a sixth of them singletons. The sample belongs to a study of T-cell memory formation after mild COVID-19. Across the whole study: For the most part, TCR clusters were specific to one donor.

Study findings and constraints: Clones that contracted from day 15 to 85 had balanced CD4/CD8; later expanders were CD4+ biased.

Sequenced sample: PBMCs or a T cell subset sorted from them (not recorded which). This sequence was found in an adult woman who had mild COVID-19 (a few samples of this study predate the infection). Cell type and time point are not known.

CDR3 in DNA: TGTGCCAGCTCATTGGGGGAAGGGTCACCCCTCCACTTT. Its translation: CASSLGEGSPLHF. The chain couples TRBV2 to TRBJ1-6; weak D call: TRBD1 (5 bases). This CDR3 comprises 13 residues. The V end was cut by 8 bases, the J end by 10 bases, with 15 bases between. Germline V gene sequence: CDR1 SNHLY, CDR2 FYNNEI.